Listed below are T cell receptor beta chains from one sample, sequenced in a study of T cell responses to AZD1222 COVID-19 vaccine. Measured with immunoSEQ multiplex PCR; TCRdb has only the in-frame clones, and not every one. The repertoire includes about 160,000 clones, around 91% of them detected once, and approximately 7.2% sits in the top ten. Sequences were derived from peripheral blood, sampled on day 0 of AZD1222 vaccination. These receptors were obtained from an adult in good health. Both conserved end residues are part of each CDR3. A D gene is named only where the DNA matches it firmly. A row's size may be missing; if present it is once, few, many or a size class.

>TRBJ1-2|-|-|TRBV7-9
CASSLEGRLANYGYTF
TGTGCCAGCAGCTTAGAGGGACGGTTAGCTAACTATGGCTACACCTTC
>TRBJ2-1|-|-|TRBV18
CASSPSPIYNEQFF
TGTGCCAGCTCACCAAGTCCGATTTACAATGAGCAGTTCTTC
>TRBJ1-1|-|-|TRBV11-1
CASSLRRGDTEAFF
TGTGCCAGCAGCTTAAGACGAGGAGACACTGAAGCTTTCTTT
>TRBJ1-1|-|-|TRBV6-5
CASSSTWGANTEAFF
TGTGCCAGCAGTTCGACGTGGGGGGCGAACACTGAAGCTTTCTTT
>TRBJ1-3|TRBD1|-|TRBV27
CASSKTGAGNTIYF
TGTGCCAGCAGTAAGACAGGGGCTGGAAACACCATATATTTT
>TRBJ2-3|-|-|TRBV19
CASSIAGADTQYF
TGTGCCAGTAGTATCGCAGGGGCCGATACGCAGTATTTT
>TRBJ1-6|TRBD1|-|TRBV10-3
CAISEGRDGQGSGPLHF
TGTGCCATCAGTGAGGGAAGAGATGGACAGGGTAGTGGTCCCCTCCACTTT
>TRBJ1-1|-|-|TRBV5-1
CASSSRMNTEAFF
TGCGCCAGCAGCTCCCGCATGAACACTGAAGCTTTCTTT
>TRBJ1-3|TRBD1|-|TRBV15
CATSRGGTGGPNTIYF
TGTGCCACCAGCAGAGGGGGGACAGGGGGCCCAAACACCATATATTTT
>TRBJ2-1|-|-|TRBV5-5
CASSPPPKNNEQFF
TGTGCCAGCAGCCCGCCCCCAAAGAACAATGAGCAGTTCTTC
>TRBJ1-2|-|-|TRBV4-2
CASSQPGPRLTF
TGTGCCAGCAGCCAGCCGGGACCCAGATTAACCTTC
>TRBJ1-6|-|-|TRBV7-8
CASSRQQEPLHF
TGTGCCAGCAGCCGACAGCAGGAACCCCTCCACTTT
>TRBJ2-5|-|-|TRBV5-6
CASSLDRQETQYF
TGTGCCAGCAGCTTGGACAGGCAAGAGACCCAGTACTTC
>TRBJ1-2|TRBD1|few|TRBV5-4
CASSLSTGGLYGYTF
TGTGCCAGCAGCTTGTCCACAGGGGGCCTCTATGGCTACACCTTC
>TRBJ1-1|TRBD1|-|TRBV5-1
CASSLEYRGQTEAFF
TGCGCCAGCAGCTTGGAGTACAGGGGGCAAACTGAAGCTTTCTTT
>TRBJ2-5|TRBD1|-|TRBV2
CASSLTGDQETQYF
TGTGCCAGCAGTCTCACAGGGGACCAAGAGACCCAGTACTTC
>TRBJ2-1|-|-|TRBV30
CAWREGPRKGQFF
TGTGCCTGGAGGGAAGGCCCGAGAAAAGGGCAGTTCTTC
>TRBJ2-1|-|-|TRBV10-3
CAISDEGEQFF
TGTGCCATCAGTGACGAGGGTGAGCAGTTCTTC
>TRBJ1-1|-|-|TRBV11-2
CASSLEMHAEAFF
TGTGCCAGCAGCTTAGAGATGCACGCTGAAGCTTTCTTT
>TRBJ1-2|TRBD1|-|TRBV29-1
CSVDRDRGDGYTF
TGCAGCGTTGACCGGGACAGGGGTGATGGCTACACCTTC
>TRBJ2-2|-|-|TRBV11-3
CASSLKGTSLAGELFF
TGTGCCAGCAGCTTAAAAGGGACTTCGCTGGCCGGGGAGCTGTTTTTT
>TRBJ2-7|-|-|TRBV6-2/TRBV6-3
CASSYASYEQYF
TGTGCCAGCAGTTACGCCAGTTACGAGCAGTACTTC
>TRBJ1-6|-|-|TRBV19
CASSIGTGTTFNSPLHF
TGTGCCAGTAGTATCGGAACCGGGACGACATTTAATTCACCCCTCCACTTT
>TRBJ1-1|TRBD1|-|TRBV5-8
CASSLARGLRAEAFF
TGTGCCAGCAGCTTGGCCAGGGGGCTTAGGGCTGAAGCTTTCTTT
>TRBJ2-2|TRBD1|-|TRBV29-1
CSVGAPGQGAPGELFF
TGCAGCGTTGGGGCACCGGGACAGGGGGCGCCCGGGGAGCTGTTTTTT